This T cell receptor beta chain appears in the sequencing data of a study of technical replicates of blood from several donors. Clones were sequenced by immunoSEQ multiplex PCR, and TCRdb holds only the in-frame ones, with some missing. This repertoire shows approximately 51,000 clones, roughly 93% found once; its top ten account for 4% to 4.5%. This CDR3 spans 14 amino acids. Per the germline V gene, CDR1 is LNHDA and CDR2 is SQIVND (reference sequence). The junction had 7 bases not matched to a gene; V was cut back by 7 bases and J by 8 bases. The sequencing sample was made of PBMCs. This clonotype originated in a human donor in good health. Some clones in this sample may be carry-over from other donors' samples. J is TRBJ2-1 and V is TRBV19, with TRBD1 identical over 11 bases. As DNA, the CDR3 is TGTGCCAGTACCCCGGGACAGGGGGACGATGAGCAGTTCTTC. Translation: CASTPGQGDDEQFF.